These T cell receptor beta chains were read from a single sample in a study of molecular identifiers for immune sequencing clone quantification. MiXCR, run by TCRdb on the PCR reads, gives a single entry per CDR3 protein. The sample shows around 100,000 distinct CDR3 sequences, about 35% of them seen only once. The sample comprised naive CD8+ T cells from blood, with Jurkat cell RNA spiked in. Receptor source: a human donor in good health. Some libraries in this study had Jurkat cell RNA spiked in. Each CDR3 is given with its conserved first and last residue. The D gene is left open where the match is weak. Only some rows state a clone size, as once, few, many or a class for expanded clones.

15,TRBJ2-3,-,TRBV4-3,-,TGCGCCAGCAGCTCGACTACCCCCGCCACAGATACGCTGTATTTT,CASSSTTPATDTLYF
17,TRBJ1-3,TRBD1,TRBV9,-,TGTGCCAGCAGCGAGAGGGGACAGGGGGCTTCGGGAAACACCATATATTTT,CASSERGQGASGNTIYF
15,TRBJ2-1,TRBD1,TRBV27,many,TGTGCCAGCAGTCTGGACAGGGTCCCCTACAATGAGCAGTTCTTC,CASSLDRVPYNEQFF
14,TRBJ2-3,-,TRBV28,many,TGTGCCAGCAGTTTGGGGCGGGGCGGTGATACGCAGTATTTT,CASSLGRGGDTQYF
15,TRBJ2-7,-,TRBV28,-,TGTGCCAGCCGGGAAAAGGGAGGGGGGGCCTACGAGCAGTACTTC,CASREKGGGAYEQYF
12,TRBJ2-1,-,TRBV7-6,-,TGTGCCAGCAGCCCCACGAAATATGAGCAGTTCTTC,CASSPTKYEQFF
14,TRBJ2-7,-,TRBV11-2,-,TGTGCCAGCAGCTTATACCCCGGACAGTTCGAGCAGTACTTC,CASSLYPGQFEQYF
18,TRBJ1-4,-,TRBV13,-,TGTGCCAGCAGCTTAGGCCGGTCTCCCCAAACAACTTATGAAAAACTGTTTTTT,CASSLGRSPQTTYEKLFF
14,TRBJ2-3,TRBD1,TRBV4-1,-,TGCGCCAGCAGCCTAGACAGGGCGGCAGATACGCAGTATTTT,CASSLDRAADTQYF
10,TRBJ2-7,-,TRBV29-1,-,TGCAGCGTTGTCAGCTACGAGCAGTACTTC,CSVVSYEQYF
15,TRBJ2-3,TRBD1,TRBV24-1,-,TGTGCCACCAAGACTACAGGGGACCACACAGATTCGCAGTATTTT,CATKTTGDHTDSQYF
18,TRBJ2-3,TRBD2,TRBV4-1,few,TGCGCCAGCAGCCACCCAGATCGGGGGGGAGAAGGAACAGATACGCAGTATTTT,CASSHPDRGGEGTDTQYF
15,TRBJ2-2,TRBD2,TRBV29-1,many,TGCAGCGTTGAAGCTAGCGGGAAGAACACCGGGGAGCTGTTTTTT,CSVEASGKNTGELFF
16,TRBJ2-6,-,TRBV6-5,-,TGTGCCAGCAGCCCCCCGTTTTTAGCTGGGGCCGACGTCCTGACTTTC,CASSPPFLAGADVLTF
11,TRBJ2-3,TRBD1,TRBV28,many,TGTGCCAGCAGCACTGGGACAGGGACTATTTTT,CASSTGTGTIF
14,TRBJ2-1,-,TRBV19,-,TGTGCCAGTAGTAGGTCAAGCGTGTACAATGGGCAGTTCTTC,CASSRSSVYNGQFF
15,TRBJ2-7,-,TRBV4-1,few,TGCGCCAGCAGCCAAGTGCCCGAAGGGACCTACGAGCAGTACTTC,CASSQVPEGTYEQYF
14,TRBJ2-4,TRBD2,TRBV11-2,-,TGTGCCAGCATCGAAGCGGGGACCAAAATCATTCAGTACTTC,CASIEAGTKIIQYF
18,TRBJ2-3,TRBD2,TRBV7-6,-,TGTGCCAGCAGCCCAATGGGGGGACTAGCGGGAGAGGTAGATACGCAGTATTTT,CASSPMGGLAGEVDTQYF
16,TRBJ2-3,TRBD2,TRBV28,-,TGTGCCAGCAGTGTATTTCCTAGCGGGCCCACAGATACGCAGTATTTT,CASSVFPSGPTDTQYF
12,TRBJ1-5,-,TRBV28,few,TGTGCCAGCAGTTTTTGGGTCCAGCCCCAGCATTTT,CASSFWVQPQHF
13,TRBJ2-1,-,TRBV11-3,-,TGTGCCAGCAGCTTAACCCCTTGCAATGAGCAGTTCTTC,CASSLTPCNEQFF
12,TRBJ2-1,-,TRBV14,many,TGTGCCAGCAGCCAACGCCCAGGACATGAGTTCTTC,CASSQRPGHEFF
15,TRBJ1-5,-,TRBV7-2,-,TGTGCCAGCAGCCCAGGGGAGCGGAGGGATCAGCCCCAGCATTTT,CASSPGERRDQPQHF
15,TRBJ2-7,-,TRBV24-1,-,TGTGCCACCAGTGACTCGAAAACTCCCCCCTACGAGCAGTACTTC,CATSDSKTPPYEQYF
13,TRBJ2-1,-,TRBV5-6,-,TGTGCCAGCAGCCCAGACAGACACAATGAGCAGTTCTTC,CASSPDRHNEQFF
13,TRBJ2-5,-,TRBV10-2,-,TGCGCCACCGACCCGGGGATCCACGAGACCCAGTACTTC,CATDPGIHETQYF
10,TRBJ2-1,-,TRBV7-9,-,TGTGCCAGCAGTCGAAATGAGCAGTTCTTC,CASSRNEQFF
13,TRBJ1-1,-,TRBV28,few,TGTGCCAGCACCCCAACTAGGAACACTGAAGCTTTCTTT,CASTPTRNTEAFF
13,TRBJ2-1,TRBD1,TRBV29-1,-,TGCAGCGTTGGGCGGGACAGGCCCCATGAGCAGATCTTC,CSVGRDRPHEQIF
15,TRBJ2-3,-,TRBV27,-,TGTGCCAGCAGTTTATCTCTGGCGCGTACAGATACGCAGTATTTT,CASSLSLARTDTQYF
15,TRBJ1-2,TRBD1,TRBV24-1,few,TGTGCCACCAGTGACGCGGACAGGGGTCCTTATGGCTACACCTTC,CATSDADRGPYGYTF
15,TRBJ2-5,TRBD2,TRBV9,few,TGTGCCAGCAGCGCGGGACTAACTACCCAAGAGACCCAGTACTTC,CASSAGLTTQETQYF
13,TRBJ1-1,-,TRBV12-3/TRBV12-4,-,TGTGCCAGCATTGGACAGCGGAACACTGAAGCTTTCTTT,CASIGQRNTEAFF
14,TRBJ2-7,-,TRBV4-3,-,TGCGCCAGCAGCCGTTATTTAGCAGACTACGAGCAGTACTTC,CASSRYLADYEQYF
14,TRBJ2-3,-,TRBV28,many,TGTGCCAGCAGTTTAGGGGACCCCACAGATACGCAGTATTTT,CASSLGDPTDTQYF
12,TRBJ1-5,-,TRBV6-2/TRBV6-3,-,TGTGCCAGCAGTCAACTGGGGCAGCCCCAGCATTTT,CASSQLGQPQHF
18,TRBJ2-2,TRBD2,TRBV5-1,-,TGCGCCAGCAGCTATGGACTAGCGGGAGGGCCGAACACCGGGGAGCTGTTTTTT,CASSYGLAGGPNTGELFF
11,TRBJ1-5,-,TRBV20-1,-,TGCAGTGCTAGTGGGTCTACGCCCCAGCATTTT,CSASGSTPQHF
16,TRBJ2-3,TRBD1,TRBV28,many,TGTGCCAGCAGTTTTCTCCCGGGACAGGGAACAGATACGCAGTATTTT,CASSFLPGQGTDTQYF
14,TRBJ2-7,-,TRBV7-9,few,TGTGCCAGCAGCCCATACTTGGACTCCTACGAGCAGTACTTC,CASSPYLDSYEQYF
14,TRBJ1-1,TRBD1,TRBV2,few,TGTGCCAGCAGTAGAATTCAGGGGGCCCCTGAAGCTTTCTTT,CASSRIQGAPEAFF